This TCR beta chain was sequenced in a study of graft-versus-host responses after intestinal transplantation. Study-level background: Anti-thymocyte globulin induction, then tacrolimus and steroids for about three years, went to all recipients. General study results and limits: High graft-versus-host to host-versus-graft T cell clonal ratios marked allografts of patients with graft-donor macrochimerism. There were GvH clones found in recipient marrow, and some of them appeared first in ileum or blood.

A word on this clone: Its target is unknown.

Data came from immunoSEQ multiplex PCR; TCRdb stores just in-frame clones and leaves some out. Of some 110,000 clones in the sample, less than 90% are singletons; the top ten hold 0.7% to 0.9%. This receptor was obtained from a human donor who received an intestinal transplant. The sample in question was unstimulated CD4+ T cells sorted from spleen or lymph node cells, obtained before intestinal transplant.

The CDR3: CASSPVTENTIYF. In DNA, the CDR3 is TGTGCCAGCTCCCCTGTGACGGAAAACACCATATATTTT. This chain connects TRBV18 to TRBJ1-3; D is ambiguous. Per the germline V gene, CDR1 is KGHSH and CDR2 is LQKENI. The V end lost 6 bases, the J end lost 6 bases, and 12 bases lay between the germline ends. The CDR3 is 13 residues long.